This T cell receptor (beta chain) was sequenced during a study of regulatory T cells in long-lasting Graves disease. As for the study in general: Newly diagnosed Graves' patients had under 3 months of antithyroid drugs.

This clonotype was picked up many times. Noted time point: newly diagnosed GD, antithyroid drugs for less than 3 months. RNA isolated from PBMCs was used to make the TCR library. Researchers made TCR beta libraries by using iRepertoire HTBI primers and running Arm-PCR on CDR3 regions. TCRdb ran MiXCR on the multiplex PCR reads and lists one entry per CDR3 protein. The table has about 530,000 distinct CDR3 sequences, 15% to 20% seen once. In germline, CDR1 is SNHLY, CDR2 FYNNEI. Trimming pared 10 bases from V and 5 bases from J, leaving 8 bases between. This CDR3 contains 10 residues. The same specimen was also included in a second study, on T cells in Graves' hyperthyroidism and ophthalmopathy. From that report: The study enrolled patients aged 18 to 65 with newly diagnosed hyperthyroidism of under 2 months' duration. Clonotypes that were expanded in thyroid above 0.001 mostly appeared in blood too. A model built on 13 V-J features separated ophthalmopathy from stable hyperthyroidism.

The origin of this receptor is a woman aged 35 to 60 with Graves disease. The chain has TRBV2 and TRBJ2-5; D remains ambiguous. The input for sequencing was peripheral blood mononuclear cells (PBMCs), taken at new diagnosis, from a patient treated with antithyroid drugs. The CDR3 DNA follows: TGTGCCACCGCGCGGGAGACCCAGTACTTC. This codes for CATARETQYF. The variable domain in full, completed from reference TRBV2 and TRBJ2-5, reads EPEVTQTPSHQVTQMGQEVILRCVPISNHLYFYWYRQILGQKVEFLVSFYNNEISEKSEIFDDQFSVERPDGSNFTLKIRSTKLEDSAMYFCATARETQYFGPGTRLLVL.